This TCR beta chain emerged from a study of blood T cell repertoires in COVID-19. TCRdb's copy holds only in-frame clones and misses some; the assay was immunoSEQ multiplex PCR. The sample contains some 300,000 clones, 89% of which appear only once. The receptor was derived from a woman in her fifties or sixties who had been exposed to COVID-19. What was sequenced was PBMCs or T cells enriched from blood (not recorded which).

This chain's CDR3 is CASSLTQQGIYGYTF. The CDR3 DNA reads TGTGCCAGCTCACTAACTCAACAGGGGATCTATGGCTACACCTTC. The gene calls are TRBV18 and TRBJ1-2, with 7 bases matching TRBD1. The germline V gene encodes CDR1 KGHSH and CDR2 LQKENI. This CDR3 comprises 15 residues. V shed 4 bases and J 4 bases; nucleotides not matched to a gene: 9. The variable domain in full, with the rest retrieved from reference TRBV18 and TRBJ1-2, is NAGVMQNPRHLVRRRGQEARLRCSPMKGHSHVYWYRQLPEEGLKFMVYLQKENIIDESGMPKERFSAEFPKEGPSILRIQQVVRGDSAAYFCASSLTQQGIYGYTFGSGTRLTVV.